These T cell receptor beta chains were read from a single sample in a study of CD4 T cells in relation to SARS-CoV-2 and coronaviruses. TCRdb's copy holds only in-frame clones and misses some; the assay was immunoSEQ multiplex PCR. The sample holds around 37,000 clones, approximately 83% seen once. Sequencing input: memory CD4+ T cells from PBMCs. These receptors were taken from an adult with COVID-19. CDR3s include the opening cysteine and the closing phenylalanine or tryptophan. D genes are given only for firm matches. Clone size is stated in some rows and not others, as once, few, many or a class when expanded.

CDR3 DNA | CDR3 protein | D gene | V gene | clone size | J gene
TGTGCCAGTAGTCCCATTAGCGGGAGTTCCTACAATGAGCAGTTCTTC | CASSPISGSSYNEQFF | TRBD2 | TRBV19 | - | TRBJ2-1
TGTGCCAGCAGCTTCCAGACAGGGGGCGGGGAGACCCAGTACTTC | CASSFQTGGGETQYF | TRBD1 | TRBV7-2 | - | TRBJ2-5
TGTGCCAGCAGCGAAGACAGGGCTTCCCTTTATGGCTACACCTTC | CASSEDRASLYGYTF | TRBD1 | TRBV7-2 | - | TRBJ1-2
TGTGCCAGCAGCGAAATCACAGATACGCAGTATTTT | CASSEITDTQYF | - | TRBV7-2 | - | TRBJ2-3
TGTGCCAGCAGCTTGAGATGGCTTGGCGAGCTAGGCTCCTACAATGAGCAGTTCTTC | CASSLRWLGELGSYNEQFF | - | TRBV5-8 | - | TRBJ2-1
TGTGCCAGCATTTATAACGGACGAGACAGGGGCACTGAGCAGTTCTTC | CASIYNGRDRGTEQFF | TRBD1 | TRBV3-1/TRBV3-2 | - | TRBJ2-1
TGTGCCAGTAGTATTACGGCCAAAAACATTCAGTACTTC | CASSITAKNIQYF | - | TRBV19 | - | TRBJ2-4
TGTGCCTGGAGTGCAGGACTAGCGGGAGAGACCCAGTACTTC | CAWSAGLAGETQYF | TRBD2 | TRBV30 | - | TRBJ2-5
TGTGCCAGCAGCCAAGATCGAAGGGCACTCGCCAACACTGAAGCTTTCTTT | CASSQDRRALANTEAFF | - | TRBV4-2 | - | TRBJ1-1
TGTGCCAGCAGCCCCAGCGGGAGTCCAGAGACCCAGTACTTC | CASSPSGSPETQYF | TRBD2 | TRBV7-3 | - | TRBJ2-5
TGTGCCAGCAACGCCAGGGGGACCTCCGCCGAGCAGTACTTC | CASNARGTSAEQYF | TRBD1 | TRBV5-8 | - | TRBJ2-7
TGTGCCATCAGAAGACAGGGAACGGGGGTAACGGGGGCTGAAGCTTTCTTT | CAIRRQGTGVTGAEAFF | TRBD1 | TRBV10-3 | - | TRBJ1-1
TGTGCCAGCAATCTCAGGTTTTTGGAAAAACTGTTTTTT | CASNLRFLEKLFF | - | TRBV28 | - | TRBJ1-4
TGTGCCAGCAGTTCAGGACAGGGTAGGAATTCACCCCTCCACTTT | CASSSGQGRNSPLHF | TRBD1 | TRBV28 | few | TRBJ1-6
TGTGCCAGTACCGCCAGTGGTTATGGGGAGCTGTTTTTT | CASTASGYGELFF | - | TRBV19 | - | TRBJ2-2
TGTGCCAGCAGTTACGGGCAGATGAACACTGAAGCTTTCTTT | CASSYGQMNTEAFF | - | TRBV6-5 | - | TRBJ1-1
TGTGCCAGCAGCTTCTTACCTGATTCACCCCTCCACTTT | CASSFLPDSPLHF | - | TRBV7-9 | - | TRBJ1-6
TGTGCCTGGAGTGTGGGGGTCACCTATAATTCACCCCTCCACTTT | CAWSVGVTYNSPLHF | - | TRBV30 | - | TRBJ1-6
TGTGCCAGTAAAGAGAACACTGAAGCTTTCTTT | CASKENTEAFF | - | TRBV19 | once | TRBJ1-1
TGTGCCAGCAGCCCGCGGTTGGTGGCGGGCCCCGCCTACAATGAGCAGTTCTTC | CASSPRLVAGPAYNEQFF | - | TRBV7-9 | - | TRBJ2-1
TGTGCCAGCAGTGTACGGGGGCCGTCAGGAGATACGCAGTATTTT | CASSVRGPSGDTQYF | - | TRBV2 | - | TRBJ2-3
TGTGCCAGCAGCCGACAGGACTACGGGAACACTGAAGCTTTCTTT | CASSRQDYGNTEAFF | - | TRBV5-6 | - | TRBJ1-1
TGCGCCAGCAGTGAGTCGGGCGCCGGGGAGCTGTTTTTT | CASSESGAGELFF | - | TRBV10-1 | few | TRBJ2-2
TGTGCCAGCAGCGAGGGACTAGCGGGAGGCTACAATGAGCAGTTCTTC | CASSEGLAGGYNEQFF | TRBD2 | TRBV2 | - | TRBJ2-1
TGTGCCAGTTCCGGGACAGGGGGCTACGAGCAGTACTTC | CASSGTGGYEQYF | TRBD1 | TRBV19 | - | TRBJ2-7
TGTGCCAGCAGCAAAGCGGGAGGAACAGATACGCAGTATTTT | CASSKAGGTDTQYF | TRBD2 | TRBV4-2 | - | TRBJ2-3
TGTGCCACCAGCAGATCTGCGGGGGACAGGGGCCGATACGAGCAGTACTTC | CATSRSAGDRGRYEQYF | TRBD1 | TRBV15 | few | TRBJ2-7